This TCR beta chain was sequenced in a study of blood T cell repertoires in COVID-19. J gave up 2 bases and V 3 bases, and 6 bases lay outside the gene matches. CDR1 ENHRY and CDR2 SYGVKD come from the germline V gene. The CDR3 runs 15 residues. Assay used: immunoSEQ multiplex PCR; TCRdb lists only in-frame clones, some missing. The repertoire holds some 260,000 clones, with 88% as singletons. This TCR came from an older woman with COVID-19, enrolled during active disease. The chain carries TRBV10-3 and TRBJ2-5; 7 bases agree with TRBD2. What was sequenced was peripheral blood. The DNA for the CDR3 is TGTGCCATCAGTGAAATTGCGGGGGTGCAAGAGACCCAGTACTTC. Translating gives CAISEIAGVQETQYF.